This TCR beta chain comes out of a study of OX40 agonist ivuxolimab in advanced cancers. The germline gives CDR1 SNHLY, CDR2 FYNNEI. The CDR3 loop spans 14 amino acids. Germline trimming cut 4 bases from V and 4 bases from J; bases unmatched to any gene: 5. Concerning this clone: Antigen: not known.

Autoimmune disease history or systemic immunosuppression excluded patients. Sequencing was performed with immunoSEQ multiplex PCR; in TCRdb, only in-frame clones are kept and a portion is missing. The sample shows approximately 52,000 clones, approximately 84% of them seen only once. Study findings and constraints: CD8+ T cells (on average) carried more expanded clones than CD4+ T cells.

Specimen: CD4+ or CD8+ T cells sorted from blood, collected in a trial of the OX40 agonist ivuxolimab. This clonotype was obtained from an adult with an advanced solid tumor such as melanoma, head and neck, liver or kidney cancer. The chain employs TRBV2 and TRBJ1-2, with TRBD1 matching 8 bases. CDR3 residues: CASSGTGWAYGYTF. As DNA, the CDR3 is TGTGCCAGCAGTGGGACAGGGTGGGCCTATGGCTACACCTTC.